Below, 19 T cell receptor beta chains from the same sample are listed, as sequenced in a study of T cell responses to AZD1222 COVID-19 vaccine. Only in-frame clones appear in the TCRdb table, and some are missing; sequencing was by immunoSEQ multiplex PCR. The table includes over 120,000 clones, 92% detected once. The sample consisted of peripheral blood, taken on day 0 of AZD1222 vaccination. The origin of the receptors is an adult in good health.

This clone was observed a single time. The CDR3 nucleotides are TGTGCCAGCAGCCCGGGGGAGCACAATCAGCCCCAGCATTTT. It codes for CASSPGEHNQPQHF. The genes are TRBV7-6 and TRBJ1-5; a possible D gene is TRBD1 (5 bases). Germline loops: CDR1 SGHVS, CDR2 FNYEAQ. The CDR3 totals 14 residues. V lost 5 bases and J 3 bases, leaving 11 bases between the germline ends.

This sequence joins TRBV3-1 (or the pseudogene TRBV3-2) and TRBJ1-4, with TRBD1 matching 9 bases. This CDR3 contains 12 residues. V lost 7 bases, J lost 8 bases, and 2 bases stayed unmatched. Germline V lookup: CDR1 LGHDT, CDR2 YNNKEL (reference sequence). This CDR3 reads CASTTGGEKLFF. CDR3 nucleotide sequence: TGTGCCAGCACTACAGGGGGCGAAAAACTGTTTTTT.

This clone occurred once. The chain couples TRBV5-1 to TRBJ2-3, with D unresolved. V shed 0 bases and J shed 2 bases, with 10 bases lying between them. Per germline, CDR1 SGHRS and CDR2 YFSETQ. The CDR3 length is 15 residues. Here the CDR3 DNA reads TGCGCCAGCAGCTTGGAGGGTGCAACCACAGATACGCAGTATTTT. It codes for CASSLEGATTDTQYF.

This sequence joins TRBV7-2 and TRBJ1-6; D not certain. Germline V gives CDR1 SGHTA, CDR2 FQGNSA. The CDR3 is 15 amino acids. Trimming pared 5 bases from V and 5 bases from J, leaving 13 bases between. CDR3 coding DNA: TGTGCCAGCAGCACAAGCACGGCCGATAATTCACCCCTCCACTTT. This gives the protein CASSTSTADNSPLHF.

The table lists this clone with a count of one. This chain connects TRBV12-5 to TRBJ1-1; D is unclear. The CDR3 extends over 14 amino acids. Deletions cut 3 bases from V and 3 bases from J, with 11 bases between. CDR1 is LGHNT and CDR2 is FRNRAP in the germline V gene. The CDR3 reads CASGLQFEDTEAFF. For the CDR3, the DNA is TGTGCTAGTGGTTTACAGTTCGAGGACACTGAAGCTTTCTTT.

The CDR3 region has the DNA TGTGCCAGCAGCTCACGAAACTATGGCTACACCTTC. It yields the protein CASSSRNYGYTF. The chain couples TRBV12-3 or TRBV12-4 to TRBJ1-2; D not certain. The CDR3 is 12 residues long. V lost 6 bases, J lost 2 bases, and 7 bases lay in between.

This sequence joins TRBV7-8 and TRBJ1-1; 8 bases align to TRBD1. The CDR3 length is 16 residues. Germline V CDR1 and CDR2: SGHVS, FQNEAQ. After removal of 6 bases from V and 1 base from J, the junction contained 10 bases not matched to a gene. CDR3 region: CASSPTGGFGNTEAFF. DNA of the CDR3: TGTGCCAGCAGTCCAACAGGGGGATTTGGGAACACTGAAGCTTTCTTT.

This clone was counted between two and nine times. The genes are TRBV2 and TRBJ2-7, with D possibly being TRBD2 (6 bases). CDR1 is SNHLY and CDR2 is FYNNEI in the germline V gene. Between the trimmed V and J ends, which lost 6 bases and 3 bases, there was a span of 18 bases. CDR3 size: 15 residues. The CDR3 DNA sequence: TGTGCCAGCAGAGGGGAGGTCCTAGTGAGCTACGAGCAGTACTTC. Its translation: CASRGEVLVSYEQYF.

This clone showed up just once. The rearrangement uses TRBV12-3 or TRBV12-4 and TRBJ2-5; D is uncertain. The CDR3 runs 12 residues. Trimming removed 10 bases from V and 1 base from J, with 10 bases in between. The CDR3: CATAQFQETQYF. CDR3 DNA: TGTGCCACGGCACAGTTCCAAGAGACCCAGTACTTC.

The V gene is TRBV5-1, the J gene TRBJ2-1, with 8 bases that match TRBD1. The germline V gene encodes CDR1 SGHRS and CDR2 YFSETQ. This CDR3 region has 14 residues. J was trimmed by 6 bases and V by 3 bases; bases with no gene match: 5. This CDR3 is CASSYDRGVNEQFF. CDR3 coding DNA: TGCGCCAGCAGCTATGACAGGGGAGTCAATGAGCAGTTCTTC.

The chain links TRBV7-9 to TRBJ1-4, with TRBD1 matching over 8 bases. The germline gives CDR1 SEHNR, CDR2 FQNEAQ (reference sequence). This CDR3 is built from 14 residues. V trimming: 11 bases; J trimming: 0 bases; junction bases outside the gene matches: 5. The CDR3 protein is CAGTGPTTNEKLFF. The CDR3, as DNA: TGTGCCGGGACAGGTCCTACAACTAATGAAAAACTGTTTTTT.

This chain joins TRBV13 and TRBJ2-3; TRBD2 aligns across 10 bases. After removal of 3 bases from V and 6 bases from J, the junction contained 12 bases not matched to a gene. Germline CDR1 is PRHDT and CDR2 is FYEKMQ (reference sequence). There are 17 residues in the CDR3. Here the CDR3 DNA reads TGTGCCAGCAGCTTCATGACCCGGGGTAGCGGGAGGGATACGCAGTATTTT. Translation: CASSFMTRGSGRDTQYF.

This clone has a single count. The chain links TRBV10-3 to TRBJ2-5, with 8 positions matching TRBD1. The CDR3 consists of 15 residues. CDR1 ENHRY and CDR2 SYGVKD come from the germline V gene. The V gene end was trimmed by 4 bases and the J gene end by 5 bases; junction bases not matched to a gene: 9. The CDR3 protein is CAISGGQGARETQYF. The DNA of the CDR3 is TGTGCCATCAGTGGGGGGCAGGGGGCGCGGGAGACCCAGTACTTC.

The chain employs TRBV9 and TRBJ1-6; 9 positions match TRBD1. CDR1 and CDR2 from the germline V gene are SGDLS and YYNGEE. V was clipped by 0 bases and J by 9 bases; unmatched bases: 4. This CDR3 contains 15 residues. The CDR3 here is CASSVVGQGRSPLHF. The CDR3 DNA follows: TGTGCCAGCAGCGTAGTTGGACAGGGGCGTTCACCCCTCCACTTT.

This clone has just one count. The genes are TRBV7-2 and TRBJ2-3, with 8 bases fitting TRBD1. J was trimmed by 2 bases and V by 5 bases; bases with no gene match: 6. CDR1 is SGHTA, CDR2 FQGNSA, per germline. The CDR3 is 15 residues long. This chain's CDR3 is CASSPRGPFTDTQYF. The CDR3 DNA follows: TGTGCCAGCAGCCCCAGGGGGCCCTTCACAGATACGCAGTATTTT. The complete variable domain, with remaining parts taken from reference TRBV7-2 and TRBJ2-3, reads GAGVSQSPSNKVTEKGKDVELRCDPISGHTALYWYRQSLGQGLEFLIYFQGNSAPDKSGLPSDRFSAERTGGSVSTLTIQRTQQEDSAVYLCASSPRGPFTDTQYFGPGTRLTVL.

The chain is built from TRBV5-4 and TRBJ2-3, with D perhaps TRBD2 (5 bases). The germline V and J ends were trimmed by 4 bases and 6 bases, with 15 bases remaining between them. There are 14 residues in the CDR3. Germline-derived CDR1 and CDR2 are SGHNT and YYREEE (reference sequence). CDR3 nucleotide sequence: TGTGCCAGCAGCCGGACGGCGGGCGTGGATACGCAGTATTTT. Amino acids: CASSRTAGVDTQYF. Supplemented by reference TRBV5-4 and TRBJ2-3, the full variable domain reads ETGVTQSPTHLIKTRGQQVTLRCSSQSGHNTVSWYQQALGQGPQFIFQYYREEENGRGNFPPRFSGLQFPNYSSELNVNALELDDSALYLCASSRTAGVDTQYFGPGTRLTVL.

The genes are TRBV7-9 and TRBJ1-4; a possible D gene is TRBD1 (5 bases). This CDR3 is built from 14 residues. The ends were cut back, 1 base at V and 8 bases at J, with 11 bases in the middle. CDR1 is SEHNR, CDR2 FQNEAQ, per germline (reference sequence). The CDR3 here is CASSLDVGEEKLFF. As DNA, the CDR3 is TGTGCCAGCAGCTTAGATGTAGGGGAAGAAAAACTGTTTTTT.

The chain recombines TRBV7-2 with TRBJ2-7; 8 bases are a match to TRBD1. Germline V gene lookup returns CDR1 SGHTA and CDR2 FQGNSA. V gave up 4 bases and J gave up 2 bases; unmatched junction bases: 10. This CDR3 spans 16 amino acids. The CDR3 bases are TGTGCCAGCAGCTCTCGTTCGGGACAGGCAACCTACGAGCAGTACTTC. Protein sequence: CASSSRSGQATYEQYF.

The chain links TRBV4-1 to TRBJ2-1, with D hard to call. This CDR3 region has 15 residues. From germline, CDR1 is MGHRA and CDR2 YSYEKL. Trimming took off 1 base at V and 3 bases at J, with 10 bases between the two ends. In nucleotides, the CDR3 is TGCGCCAGCAGCCAAGTAAATGTCCTCTACAATGAGCAGTTCTTC. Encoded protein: CASSQVNVLYNEQFF.